One T cell receptor beta chain is described in this entry. Profiling relied on immunoSEQ multiplex PCR, and the TCRdb table lists in-frame clones only, not all of them. The table lists 90,000 to 100,000 clones, approximately 81% of them singletons, with around 10% in the top ten. Germline V lookup: CDR1 SGHVS, CDR2 FQNEAQ. The V end lost 3 bases, the J end lost 7 bases, and 13 bases lay between the germline ends. The CDR3 spans 15 residues. These data come from a study of blood T cell repertoires in COVID-19. The sample was peripheral blood. The clonotype was recovered from a woman older than 75 with acute or convalescent COVID-19. The rearrangement uses TRBV7-8 and TRBJ1-6, with D possibly being TRBD1 (5 bases). CDR3 sequence reads: CASSLGGAGNSPLHF. In nucleotides, the CDR3 is TGTGCCAGCAGCTTGGGTGGGGCGGGGAATTCACCCCTCCACTTT.